The 26 T cell receptor beta chains in this list originate from one sample, sequenced in a study of cytomegalovirus exposure and HLA in healthy donors. Both 60 Vbeta primers and 13 Jbeta primers went into the PCR. The repertoire was sequenced with immunoSEQ multiplex PCR; TCRdb's copy has only in-frame clones and lacks some. The sample carries roughly 93,000 clones, around four fifths recorded once. Sequencing was carried out using PBMCs. These TCRs come from a man younger than 40 in good health and CMV-seronegative.

A note on this clone: Mismatch with germline at one junction end may stem from a read error. This chain links TRBV7-9 with TRBJ2-7; unclear D gene. Germline V gene sequence: CDR1 SEHNR, CDR2 FQNEAQ (reference sequence). The CDR3 sequence is 12 residues long. The CDR3 spells CSSSLVGDEQYF. CDR3 DNA sequence: TGTTCCAGCAGCTTAGTAGGAGACGAGCAGTACTTC.

This clone was counted between two and nine times. V and J are TRBV7-9 and TRBJ1-4; D gene ambiguous. Germline V gene lookup returns CDR1 SEHNR and CDR2 FQNEAQ (reference sequence). The V gene lost 5 bases and the J gene lost 5 bases, with 15 bases spanning the gap. The CDR3 loop spans 15 amino acids. DNA for the CDR3: TGTGCCAGCAGCCCCCCGGACTTAATCAATGAAAAACTGTTTTTT. This encodes CASSPPDLINEKLFF. The full variable domain, in which reference TRBV7-9 and TRBJ1-4 provide the parts outside the CDR3, is DTGVSQNPRHKITKRGQNVTFRCDPISEHNRLYWYRQTLGQGPEFLTYFQNEAQLEKSRLLSDRFSAERPKGSFSTLEIQRTEQGDSAMYLCASSPPDLINEKLFFGSGTQLSVL.

The V and J genes are TRBV4-3 and TRBJ1-6; unclear D gene. Germline CDR1 LGHNA, CDR2 YSLEER. V was clipped by 0 bases and J by 8 bases, with 5 bases between them. This CDR3 is built from 13 residues. The CDR3 sequence is CASSQETYSPLHF. As DNA, the CDR3 is TGCGCCAGCAGCCAAGAGACTTATTCACCCCTCCACTTT.

The chain has TRBV6-1 and TRBJ1-1; 9 bases align to TRBD1. The germline CDR1 and CDR2 sequences are MNHNS and SASEGT. Trimming took 3 bases from V and 1 from J; bases not matched to a gene: 6. The CDR3 has 16 residues. As DNA, the CDR3 is TGTGCCAGCAGTGAGGGACAGGGAATTTGGAACACTGAAGCTTTCTTT. Translated: CASSEGQGIWNTEAFF.

The chain combines TRBV30 with TRBJ2-1, with 13 bases that match TRBD2. Germline CDR1 reads GTSNPN; CDR2 reads SVGIG (reference sequence). V was clipped by 5 bases and J by 2 bases; unmatched bases: 6. The CDR3 is 16 residues long. In DNA form, the CDR3 reads TGTGCCTGGCTAGGACTAGCGGGGGATACCTACAATGAGCAGTTCTTC. It yields the protein CAWLGLAGDTYNEQFF.

This chain uses TRBV7-2 with TRBJ2-3; 7 positions agree with TRBD2. With 2 bases clipped from V and 2 bases from J, the junction kept 10 bases outside the gene matches. This CDR3 is 17 amino acids long. CDR1 SGHTA and CDR2 FQGNSA come from the germline V gene. CDR3 nucleotides: TGTGCCAGCAGCTTACCTATAGGCGGGGGATCCACAGATACGCAGTATTTT. Amino acids: CASSLPIGGGSTDTQYF.

A remark on this clone: At one end the junction does not follow the germline gene, possibly because of a read error. V and J are TRBV30 and TRBJ2-7; D may be TRBD2 (5 bases). There are 11 residues in the CDR3. Germline CDR1 reads GTSNPN; CDR2 reads SVGIG (reference sequence). CDR3 sequence: CAWSVLGRRVF. The DNA for the CDR3 is TGTGCCTGGAGTGTACTTGGCAGGCGGGTCTTC.

The V and J genes are TRBV27 and TRBJ1-2; 10 nucleotides match TRBD1. The CDR3 covers 14 residues. Germline V gives CDR1 MNHEY, CDR2 SMNVEV (reference sequence). Germline trimming cut 4 bases from V and 7 bases from J; bases unmatched to any gene: 6. The CDR3 DNA reads as TGTGCCAGCAGTTCCTGGGACAGGGGCTCTGGCTACACCTTC. Its protein is CASSSWDRGSGYTF.

V usage is TRBV10-3 and J usage is TRBJ2-2; TRBD1 matches at 7 bases. The CDR3 runs 14 residues. V gave up 8 bases and J gave up 4 bases; unmatched junction bases: 7. Germline CDR1 and CDR2: ENHRY and SYGVKD. CDR3 residues: CAIGPGQRTGELFF. The CDR3 region has the DNA TGTGCCATCGGACCGGGACAGCGCACCGGGGAGCTGTTTTTT.

This rearrangement joins TRBV19 to TRBJ2-3, with 9 bases fitting TRBD2. Losses at the gene ends were 3 bases for V and 4 bases for J; bases not matched to a gene: 5. The CDR3 contains 15 residues. Per the germline V gene, CDR1 is LNHDA and CDR2 is SQIVND (reference sequence). DNA of the CDR3: TGTGCCAGTAGTATTGGCGGGAGGGCCGCAGATACGCAGTATTTT. Translating gives CASSIGGRAADTQYF. The full variable domain, its missing parts supplied by reference TRBV19 and TRBJ2-3, is DGGITQSPKYLFRKEGQNVTLSCEQNLNHDAMYWYRQDPGQGLRLIYYSQIVNDFQKGDIAEGYSVSREKKESFPLTVTSAQKNPTAFYLCASSIGGRAADTQYFGPGTRLTVL.

The V gene is TRBV9, the J gene TRBJ1-1; no definite D call. This CDR3 has 14 residues. Germline V gives CDR1 SGDLS, CDR2 YYNGEE. Trimming shortened V by 4 bases and J by 4 bases, and 14 bases separated the two germline ends. CDR3 sequence (DNA): TGTGCCAGCAGCTCCTCTTATGCGGGCACTGAAGCTTTCTTT. Translated, it gives CASSSSYAGTEAFF.

This chain joins TRBV5-1 and TRBJ2-3; 9 nucleotides agree with TRBD2. CDR1 SGHRS and CDR2 YFSETQ come from the germline V gene. The CDR3 is made up of 15 amino acids. V was pared by 5 bases and J by 6 bases, with 10 bases of the junction left unmatched. The CDR3 region has the DNA TGCGCCAGCAGAGAGGGGCGGGGGGGCAGGGATACGCAGTATTTT. It is translated as CASREGRGGRDTQYF.

Written as DNA, the CDR3 is TGTGCCAGCAGTGCGCAACTGAACACCGGGGAGCTGTTTTTT. Its protein product is CASSAQLNTGELFF. The V gene is TRBV25-1, the J gene TRBJ2-2; D not resolved. There are 14 residues in the CDR3. Germline V gene data show CDR1 as MGHDK and CDR2 as SYGVNS. Trimming left V 4 bases short and J 1 base short, with 7 bases between.

The CDR3, as DNA: TGCGCCAGCAGCCAAGTTGCCGGGACAGGGCAATACGAGCAGTACTTC. It specifies CASSQVAGTGQYEQYF. V usage is TRBV4-1 and J usage is TRBJ2-5; TRBD1 agrees at 9 bases. With the DNA end fitting TRBJ2-7 better, the J assignment may be wrong. The CDR3 loop spans 16 amino acids. CDR1 and CDR2 from the germline V gene are MGHRA and YSYEKL.

This sequence joins TRBV14 and TRBJ1-1; D not resolved. V shed 4 bases and J shed 1 base, with 7 bases lying between them. The CDR3 loop spans 13 amino acids. Germline CDR1 and CDR2: SGHDN and FVKESK. CDR3 in amino acids: CASSLLRNTEAFF. The CDR3 coding sequence is TGTGCCAGCAGCCTTCTACGGAACACTGAAGCTTTCTTT.

This clone was observed a handful of times. The chain recombines TRBV4-3 with TRBJ2-2; TRBD1 aligns across 7 bases. CDR1 and CDR2 (germline): LGHNA, YSLEER. The V and J ends lost 4 bases and 0 bases, in that order; junction bases with no gene match: 5. There are 16 residues in the CDR3. The CDR3 spells CASSRKTGSNTGELFF. CDR3 DNA: TGCGCCAGCAGCCGAAAGACAGGGTCGAACACCGGGGAGCTGTTTTTT.

This rearrangement joins TRBV5-4 to TRBJ2-7; the D gene is possibly TRBD2 (5 bases). CDR1 and CDR2 from the germline V gene are SGHNT and YYREEE (reference sequence). The germline V and J ends were trimmed by 1 base and 7 bases, with 12 bases remaining between them. The CDR3 is 13 amino acids. Here the CDR3 reads CASSLSFGGEQYF. CDR3 nucleotide sequence: TGTGCCAGCAGCTTGTCCTTTGGAGGAGAGCAGTACTTC.

The CDR3 protein is CASSLETSGNTGELFF. CDR3 coding DNA: TGCGCCAGCAGCTTGGAGACTAGCGGAAACACCGGGGAGCTGTTTTTT. V gene TRBV5-1 combines with J gene TRBJ2-2; 9 bases match TRBD2. The CDR3 length is 16 residues. Germline V gene sequence: CDR1 SGHRS, CDR2 YFSETQ. Germline trimming cut 0 bases from V and 2 bases from J; bases unmatched to any gene: 2.

The chain recombines TRBV12-5 with TRBJ2-1; 7 bases line up with TRBD1. Trimming cost V 7 bases and J 0 bases; bases outside gene matches: 9. CDR1 and CDR2 (germline): LGHNT, FRNRAP. This CDR3 has 16 amino acids. CDR3 sequence: CASASHRGSSYNEQFF. The CDR3 DNA sequence: TGTGCTAGTGCCTCGCACAGGGGTAGCTCCTACAATGAGCAGTTCTTC. Full variable domain (outside the CDR3, taken from reference TRBV12-5 and TRBJ2-1): DARVTQTPRHKVTEMGQEVTMRCQPILGHNTVFWYRQTMMQGLELLAYFRNRAPLDDSGMPKDRFSAEMPDATLATLKIQPSEPRDSAVYFCASASHRGSSYNEQFFGPGTRLTVL.

The rearrangement joins TRBV5-6 to TRBJ2-5; 14 nucleotides match TRBD2. The CDR3 has 17 amino acids. V was clipped by 2 bases and J by 3 bases; unmatched bases: 6. CDR1 is SGHDT, CDR2 YYEEEE, per germline. As DNA, the CDR3 is TGTGCCAGCAGCTTCTCCGGGACTAGCGGGAGTAAAGAGACCCAGTACTTC. Its translation is CASSFSGTSGSKETQYF.

The rearrangement links TRBV30 to TRBJ2-3; D is uncertain. Germline loops: CDR1 GTSNPN, CDR2 SVGIG (reference sequence). The CDR3 contains 14 residues. Deletions cut 6 bases from V and 2 bases from J, with 15 bases between. CDR3 amino acids: CACKTTSNTDTQYF. CDR3 sequence (DNA): TGTGCCTGCAAAACCACTTCCAACACAGATACGCAGTATTTT.

The rearrangement uses TRBV4-1 and TRBJ2-7, with TRBD1 matching 9 bases. CDR1 is MGHRA, CDR2 YSYEKL, per germline. With V trimmed by 4 bases and J by 1 base, 14 bases remained unmatched. The CDR3 consists of 18 residues. Written as DNA, the CDR3 is TGCGCCAGCAGCCCCGGGGATACGGGACAGGGACCTTCCTACGAGCAGTACTTC. It specifies CASSPGDTGQGPSYEQYF.

The V gene is TRBV9, the J gene TRBJ2-1; tentatively, D is TRBD1 (6 bases). V was clipped by 2 bases and J by 10 bases, with 19 bases between them. The CDR3 runs 15 residues. Germline CDR1 reads SGDLS; CDR2 reads YYNGEE. The CDR3 region has the DNA TGTGCCAGCAGCGTTACGACAGGCCGTACCGGGGAGCAGTTCTTC. Translating gives CASSVTTGRTGEQFF. Full variable domain (rest looked up from reference TRBV9 and TRBJ2-1): DSGVTQTPKHLITATGQRVTLRCSPRSGDLSVYWYQQSLDQGLQFLIQYYNGEERAKGNILERFSAQQFPDLHSELNLSSLELGDSALYFCASSVTTGRTGEQFFGPGTRLTVL.

The V gene is TRBV5-4, the J gene TRBJ2-2; 8 bases are a match to TRBD1. The V gene end was trimmed by 4 bases and the J gene end by 5 bases; junction bases not matched to a gene: 16. Per the germline V gene, CDR1 is SGHNT and CDR2 is YYREEE (reference sequence). The CDR3 is 18 residues long. The CDR3 nucleotides are TGTGCCAGCAGCGTGGATACCTTCGGACAGGGTTGGACCGGGGAGCTGTTTTTT. It is translated as CASSVDTFGQGWTGELFF.

The genes are TRBV10-1 and TRBJ1-2, with D unclear. This CDR3 contains 13 residues. V was pared by 6 bases and J by 3 bases, with 11 bases between. Per germline, CDR1 WNHNN and CDR2 SYGVQD (reference sequence). CDR3 in DNA: TGCGCCAGCAGCCATATTCGGGACTATGGCTACACCTTC. It specifies CASSHIRDYGYTF.

The chain combines TRBV28 with TRBJ2-7; D possibly corresponds to TRBD1 (5 bases). CDR3 length: 14 residues. Germline lookup yields CDR1 MDHEN and CDR2 SYDVKM. V shed 7 bases and J shed 4 bases, with 17 bases lying between them. The CDR3 sequence: CASTGVTEQYEQYF. As DNA, the CDR3 is TGTGCCAGCACCGGCGTGACAGAACAATACGAGCAGTACTTC.